This record concerns one TCR beta chain sequence. Its specificity is not known. Some clones are missing from TCRdb's copy, which holds only in-frame ones; the method was immunoSEQ multiplex PCR. The table includes approximately 130,000 clones, roughly 93% detected once. The CDR3 is 12 residues long. V lost 0 bases and J 11 bases, leaving 10 bases between the germline ends. Germline V gene sequence: CDR1 MRHNA, CDR2 SNTAGT. The data stem from a study of T cell responses to AZD1222 COVID-19 vaccine. Study-level background: Second-dose recipients at about 4 or about 12 weeks were treated as one pooled group. Study outcomes and limitations: Clonal diversity may have been underestimated in mostly white British donors. Once two AZD1222 doses were given, Spike-specific TCR breadth and depth went up.

The input for sequencing was peripheral blood, taken on day 0 of AZD1222 vaccination. The receptor was derived from an adult in good health. This chain links TRBV6-4 with TRBJ1-1; D possibly corresponds to TRBD1 (5 bases). The CDR3 is CASSDSRGCAFF. CDR3 in DNA: TGTGCCAGCAGTGACTCGAGGGGCTGCGCTTTCTTT.